Following are 27 T cell receptor beta chains from one sample sequenced in a study of cytotoxic CD8 clonotypes in ibrutinib-treated CLL. The method was immunoSEQ multiplex PCR; TCRdb's version includes in-frame clones alone and lacks a portion of them. The table has 200,000 to 250,000 clones, roughly 65% seen once. Sequencing used PBMCs, obtained after 12 months of ibrutinib treatment. These receptors originate from a human donor with chronic lymphocytic leukemia.

This rearrangement joins TRBV4-1 to TRBJ1-1, with D tentatively TRBD1 (5 bases). Germline V gene sequence: CDR1 MGHRA, CDR2 YSYEKL. CDR3 length: 14 residues. V lost 0 bases to trimming and J lost 3 bases, with 8 bases between them. The CDR3 DNA follows: TGCGCCAGCAGCCAAGACACGGGGGACACTGAAGCTTTCTTT. Translation: CASSQDTGDTEAFF.

The chain has TRBV7-8 and TRBJ2-3; 9 positions agree with TRBD1. The V gene's germline CDR1 is SGHVS and CDR2 FQNEAQ. V lost 4 bases to trimming and J lost 3 bases; unmatched junction nucleotides: 23. The CDR3 contains 21 residues. The CDR3 sequence: CASSSRPTGTGIRLRTDTQYF. The CDR3 nucleotides are TGTGCCAGCAGCTCCCGACCCACCGGGACAGGGATACGTCTGAGGACAGATACGCAGTATTTT.

The V call is TRBV4-3, the J call TRBJ2-2; D might be TRBD1 (5 bases). The germline gives CDR1 LGHNA, CDR2 YSLEER. The CDR3 runs to 14 residues. Trimming removed 1 base at V and 6 bases at J, with 9 bases between. CDR3 sequence (DNA): TGCGCCAGCAGCCAAGCAGGGTTTTCCGGGGAGCTGTTTTTT. The encoded protein is CASSQAGFSGELFF.

The chain carries TRBV5-1 and TRBJ1-1; D might be TRBD1 (5 bases). The germline V gene encodes CDR1 SGHRS and CDR2 YFSETQ. CDR3 length: 11 residues. Trimming took 5 bases from V and 11 from J, leaving 13 bases between them. This CDR3 is CASSRDSLAFF. CDR3 nucleotides: TGCGCCAGCAGTAGAGACAGCTTGGCTTTCTTT.

About this clone itself: Other DNA variants within this sample encode the same CDR3. The rearrangement joins TRBV19 to TRBJ1-1, with 7 bases identical to TRBD1. Germline lookup yields CDR1 LNHDA and CDR2 SQIVND (reference sequence). V lost 5 bases and J lost 4; bases outside the gene matches: 7. The CDR3 is 14 residues long. The CDR3 nucleotides read TGTGCCAGTAGTGGCCGACAGGGTGGCACTGAAGCTTTCTTT. Translating it yields CASSGRQGGTEAFF.

J is TRBJ2-7 and V is TRBV6-5; 11 nucleotides agree with TRBD1. This CDR3 comprises 14 residues. The trim removed 6 bases at V and 2 bases at J, leaving 3 bases unmatched. CDR1 is MNHEY and CDR2 is SVGAGI in the germline V gene. DNA of the CDR3: TGTGCCAGCAGCGAGGACAGGGGGCCCTACGAGCAGTACTTC. Translating gives CASSEDRGPYEQYF.

V usage is TRBV18 and J usage is TRBJ2-2; no firm D call. Germline values: CDR1 KGHSH, CDR2 LQKENI. V was trimmed by 0 bases and J by 8 bases, leaving 7 bases between them. The CDR3 loop spans 13 amino acids. CDR3 protein: CASSPPAPGELFF. Here the CDR3 DNA reads TGTGCCAGCTCACCACCGGCCCCAGGGGAGCTGTTTTTT.

Concerning this clone itself: A read error may explain this, as a much larger clone is one base away. The rearrangement uses TRBV5-1 and TRBJ1-3, with D uncertain. Germline assignment: CDR1 SGHRS and CDR2 YFSETQ. The V end lost 2 bases, the J end lost 0 bases, and 0 bases lay between the germline ends. The CDR3 has 12 amino acids. CDR3 region: CASSFSGNTIYF. The DNA for the CDR3 is TGCGCCAGCAGCTTCTCTGGAAACACCATATATTTT.

This clone was detected a few times. The V and J genes are TRBV6-5 and TRBJ1-5; D might be TRBD1 (5 bases). The CDR3 consists of 13 residues. V was clipped by 6 bases and J by 3 bases, with 9 bases between them. Germline loops: CDR1 MNHEY, CDR2 SVGAGI. The CDR3 DNA sequence: TGTGCCAGCAGCGACAGATTCAATCAGCCCCAGCATTTT. Its protein product is CASSDRFNQPQHF.

The gene calls are TRBV30 and TRBJ1-2, with D possibly matching TRBD1 (5 bases). Germline V CDR1 and CDR2: GTSNPN, SVGIG (reference sequence). This CDR3 region has 15 residues. V lost 7 bases to trimming and J lost 6 bases, with 24 bases between them. Written as DNA, the CDR3 is TGTGCCTACAGGCGGCAGATACTCTTGGGGGATGGCTACACCTTC. It encodes CAYRRQILLGDGYTF. The whole variable domain, filled in from reference TRBV30 and TRBJ1-2, reads SQTIHQWPATLVQPVGSPLSLECTVEGTSNPNLYWYRQAAGRGLQLLFYSVGIGQISSEVPQNLSASRPQDRQFILSSKKLLLSDSGFYLCAYRRQILLGDGYTFGSGTRLTVV.

The rearrangement uses TRBV7-9 and TRBJ1-1; TRBD1 might be the D (6 bases). V was pared by 4 bases and J by 2 bases, with 20 bases between. The germline CDR1 and CDR2 sequences are SEHNR and FQNEAQ (reference sequence). The CDR3 loop spans 17 amino acids. CDR3 amino acids: CASSSGGTIYENTEAFF. The CDR3 nucleotides read TGTGCCAGCAGCTCGGGGGGCACCATATACGAAAACACTGAAGCTTTCTTT. Supplemented by reference TRBV7-9 and TRBJ1-1, the full variable domain reads DTGVSQNPRHKITKRGQNVTFRCDPISEHNRLYWYRQTLGQGPEFLTYFQNEAQLEKSRLLSDRFSAERPKGSFSTLEIQRTEQGDSAMYLCASSSGGTIYENTEAFFGQGTRLTVV.

CDR3 DNA sequence: TGCGCCAGCAGCCAAGGACCAGGGTTCAATCAGCCCCAGCATTTT. Amino acid sequence: CASSQGPGFNQPQHF. This sequence joins TRBV4-3 and TRBJ1-5; maybe TRBD1 (5 bases). Germline V CDR1 and CDR2: LGHNA, YSLEER. V gave up 1 base and J gave up 3 bases, with 10 bases separating them. There are 15 residues in the CDR3.

The rearrangement joins TRBV28 to TRBJ2-7, with D possibly TRBD1 on 5 matching bases. The CDR3 runs to 15 residues. With 2 bases removed from V and 2 bases from J, the gap between germline ends came to 13 bases. Germline CDR1 reads MDHEN; CDR2 reads SYDVKM. Written as DNA, the CDR3 is TGTGCCAGCAGTTTACTTGCAGGGATGGCCTACGAGCAGTACTTC. Amino acids: CASSLLAGMAYEQYF. The full variable domain, rest sourced from reference TRBV28 and TRBJ2-7, is DVKVTQSSRYLVKRTGEKVFLECVQDMDHENMFWYRQDPGLGLRLIYFSYDVKMKEKGDIPEGYSVSREKKERFSLILESASTNQTSMYLCASSLLAGMAYEQYFGPGTRLTVT.

This rearrangement joins TRBV30 to TRBJ1-5; perhaps TRBD1 as D (5 bases). The CDR3 loop spans 15 amino acids. With 1 base removed from V and 7 bases from J, the gap between germline ends came to 17 bases. Germline CDR1 is GTSNPN and CDR2 is SVGIG (reference sequence). CDR3 in DNA: TGTGCCTGGAGTGAATCCCAGGGTGGAGGGCAGCCCCAGCATTTT. This translates into CAWSESQGGGQPQHF.

This sequence joins TRBV7-8 and TRBJ2-2, with 14 positions matching TRBD2. With 5 bases clipped from V and 15 bases from J, the junction kept 8 bases outside the gene matches. The CDR3 length is 14 residues. Germline lookup yields CDR1 SGHVS and CDR2 FQNEAQ. The CDR3: CASSLGTSGRMVFF. The CDR3 bases are TGTGCCAGCAGCCTAGGGACTAGCGGGAGAATGGTGTTTTTT.

The chain combines TRBV7-9 with TRBJ1-2, with D unresolved. Germline V gene data show CDR1 as SEHNR and CDR2 as FQNEAQ (reference sequence). The CDR3 spans 16 residues. The V end was cut by 5 bases, the J end by 2 bases, with 18 bases between. DNA for the CDR3: TGTGCCAGCAGCCCCGTTATGGGCGGCGGGAACTATGGCTACACCTTC. Translating gives CASSPVMGGGNYGYTF.

V and J are TRBV18 and TRBJ1-3; D not resolved. The germline gives CDR1 KGHSH, CDR2 LQKENI. CDR3 length equals 15 residues. The V and J ends lost 3 bases and 0 bases respectively, with 9 bases between them. This CDR3 reads CASSPREASGNTIYF. The CDR3 nucleotides read TGTGCCAGCTCACCTCGGGAGGCCTCTGGAAACACCATATATTTT.

The chain has TRBV15 and TRBJ2-3, with a possible D match to TRBD2 (6 bases). There are 17 residues in the CDR3. CDR1 is LNHNV and CDR2 is YYDKDF in the germline V gene (reference sequence). The germline V and J ends were trimmed by 3 bases and 5 bases, with 21 bases remaining between them. The CDR3 protein is CATSSIRLVGWEDTQYF. DNA for the CDR3: TGTGCCACCAGCAGTATAAGACTAGTGGGTTGGGAAGATACGCAGTATTTT. Combining the CDR3 with reference TRBV15 and TRBJ2-3 gives the whole variable domain DAMVIQNPRYQVTQFGKPVTLSCSQTLNHNVMYWYQQKSSQAPKLLFHYYDKDFNNEADTPDNFQSRRPNTSFCFLDIRSPGLGDTAMYLCATSSIRLVGWEDTQYFGPGTRLTVL.

The chain carries TRBV7-8 and TRBJ1-1; weak D call: TRBD1 (5 bases). V gave up 8 bases and J gave up 1 base, with 11 bases separating them. Germline V lookup: CDR1 SGHVS, CDR2 FQNEAQ. This CDR3 spans 13 amino acids. This CDR3 reads CASHRGTNTEAFF. The CDR3 coding sequence is TGTGCCAGCCATAGGGGTACGAACACTGAAGCTTTCTTT.

The DNA for the CDR3 is TGTGCCAGCAGCCGAGACGGATCCAATCAGCCCCAGCATTTT. Encoded protein: CASSRDGSNQPQHF. The chain recombines TRBV16 with TRBJ1-5; D not certain. V lost 4 bases and J 3 bases, leaving 10 bases between the germline ends. The CDR3 spans 14 residues. Germline CDR1 reads KGHSY; CDR2 reads FQNENV.

The chain uses TRBV29-1 and TRBJ2-7; 9 nucleotides agree with TRBD2. CDR1 SQVTM and CDR2 ANQGSEA come from the germline V gene. Unmatched junction bases numbered 13, after V lost 0 bases and J lost 7 bases. The CDR3 loop spans 16 amino acids. CDR3 sequence: CSVEDSGLAGLQEQYF. The CDR3 nucleotides read TGCAGCGTTGAAGATTCGGGGCTAGCGGGACTTCAAGAGCAGTACTTC.

Only a few counts were recorded for this clone. The V gene is TRBV27, the J gene TRBJ1-1; 9 positions agree with TRBD1. V lost 4 bases to trimming and J lost 6 bases; unmatched junction nucleotides: 9. Germline V CDR1 and CDR2: MNHEY, SMNVEV (reference sequence). CDR3 length equals 15 residues. Here the CDR3 DNA reads TGTGCCAGCAGTTATACCGGGACAGGGATGGCTGAAGCTTTCTTT. As protein: CASSYTGTGMAEAFF.

This rearrangement joins TRBV6-5 to TRBJ1-2, with TRBD1 identical over 8 bases. J lost 8 bases, V lost 4 bases, and 9 bases had no gene match. This CDR3 has 14 residues. The germline V gene has CDR1 MNHEY and CDR2 SVGAGI. Here the CDR3 DNA reads TGTGCCAGCAGTTCTTTCGGACAGGGACTCGGCTACACCTTC. It yields the protein CASSSFGQGLGYTF.

J is TRBJ1-1 and V is TRBV7-3; TRBD1 is a possible D gene (6 bases). Deletions cut 6 bases from V and 1 base from J, with 15 bases between. This CDR3 is 15 amino acids long. Germline V gene data show CDR1 as SGHTA and CDR2 as FQGTGA. In DNA, the CDR3 is TGTGCCAGCAGGTTCACCGGGACATCGAACACTGAAGCTTTCTTT. Its translation: CASRFTGTSNTEAFF.

This clone turned up a few times. The genes are TRBV18 and TRBJ1-5; a weak D match, TRBD1 (6 bases). The V gene lost 5 bases and the J gene lost 2 bases, with 7 bases spanning the gap. This CDR3 region has 13 residues. Looked up from germline, CDR1 is KGHSH and CDR2 is LQKENI. The CDR3, as DNA: TGTGCCAGCTCATCAGGGGGCAATCAGCCCCAGCATTTT. Residues: CASSSGGNQPQHF.

The J gene is TRBJ2-3, the V gene TRBV19; no clear D. Germline CDR1 and CDR2: LNHDA and SQIVND (reference sequence). Trimming took off 5 bases at V and 5 bases at J, with 17 bases between the two ends. This CDR3 comprises 15 residues. The CDR3 DNA reads as TGTGCCAGTAGTCCGGGCCTAATACTACAAGATACGCAGTATTTT. Translation: CASSPGLILQDTQYF.

This sequence joins TRBV30 and TRBJ2-7, with D possibly being TRBD1 or TRBD2 (6 bases each). CDR1 and CDR2 (germline): GTSNPN, SVGIG (reference sequence). The length of the CDR3 is 14 residues. The ends were cut back, 2 bases at V and 0 bases at J, with 11 bases in the middle. The CDR3 DNA reads as TGTGCCTGGAGTAACGGGGGCAGCTCCTACGAGCAGTACTTC. Translated: CAWSNGGSSYEQYF.